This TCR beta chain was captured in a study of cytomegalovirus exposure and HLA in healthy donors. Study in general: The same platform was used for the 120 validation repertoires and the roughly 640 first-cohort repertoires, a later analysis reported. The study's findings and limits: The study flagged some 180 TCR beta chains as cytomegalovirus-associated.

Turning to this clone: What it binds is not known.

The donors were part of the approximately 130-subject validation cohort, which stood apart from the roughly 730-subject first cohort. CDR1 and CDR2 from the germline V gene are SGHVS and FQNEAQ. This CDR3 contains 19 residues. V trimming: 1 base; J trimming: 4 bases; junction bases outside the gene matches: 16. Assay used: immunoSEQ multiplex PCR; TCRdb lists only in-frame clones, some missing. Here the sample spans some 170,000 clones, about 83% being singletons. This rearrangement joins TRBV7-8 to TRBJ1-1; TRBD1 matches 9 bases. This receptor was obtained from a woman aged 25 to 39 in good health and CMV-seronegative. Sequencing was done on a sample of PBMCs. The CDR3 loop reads CASSLEVWRVGQGSTEAFF. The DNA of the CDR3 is TGTGCCAGCAGCTTAGAGGTCTGGAGAGTGGGACAGGGAAGCACTGAAGCTTTCTTT.